The 17 T cell receptor beta chains listed next were all sequenced from one sample in a study of response to subunit inactivated influenza vaccine (dated by TCRdb to the late 2010s). Library preparation employed RT-PCR. The listed sequencing device is Illumina HiSeq 2500. In-frame beta chains were kept once TCRdb had trimmed the public reads at Q25 with fastp and called clones with MiXCR. Each entry merges the rows of one CDR3 protein and shows their most common DNA and genes. Counted in this sample were around 250,000 distinct CDR3 sequences; 12% of them appeared once. Approximately 8.3% of the sample is in the top ten clones. This sample comprised non-naive T cells sorted from PBMCs, obtained around 15 days before vaccination. Reading the label with the study, this specimen's cell subset or site is: memory T cell fraction. Source of these receptors: a man in his fifties who received an inactivated influenza vaccine. Donor details come from another sample of the same person, matched by shared clones.

The table lists this clonotype with many counts. The rearrangement links TRBV12-3 or TRBV12-4 to TRBJ2-5, with TRBD2 matching over 10 bases. J gave up 4 bases and V 4 bases, and 6 bases lay outside the gene matches. This CDR3 spans 15 amino acids. In DNA form, the CDR3 reads TGTGCCAGCAGTTCGGCTAGCGGGGGTCGAGAGACCCAGTACTTC. This encodes CASSSASGGRETQYF.

This clonotype was counted at least ten times. The V call is TRBV10-3, the J call TRBJ2-7; D gene uncertain. Germline V lookup: CDR1 ENHRY, CDR2 SYGVKD. V was shortened by 4 bases and J by 6 bases, with 13 bases between the two germline ends. CDR3 length: 13 amino acids. The CDR3 loop is CAISVPGRAEQYF. CDR3 DNA: TGTGCCATCAGTGTGCCAGGTCGGGCCGAGCAGTACTTC.

This clonotype came up a few times. V and J are TRBV28 and TRBJ2-7; a weak D match, TRBD2 (5 bases). The CDR3 consists of 15 residues. Germline CDR1 and CDR2: MDHEN and SYDVKM. Between the trimmed V and J ends, which lost 4 bases and 0 bases, there was a span of 13 bases. CDR3: CASSSGKGSSYEQYF. CDR3 nucleotide sequence: TGTGCCAGCAGTTCCGGGAAGGGCTCCTCCTACGAGCAGTACTTC. Complete variable domain (other parts from reference TRBV28 and TRBJ2-7): DVKVTQSSRYLVKRTGEKVFLECVQDMDHENMFWYRQDPGLGLRLIYFSYDVKMKEKGDIPEGYSVSREKKERFSLILESASTNQTSMYLCASSSGKGSSYEQYFGPGTRLTVT.

The chain links TRBV20-1 to TRBJ2-3; a weak D match, TRBD1 (6 bases). This CDR3 is built from 14 residues. V dropped 6 bases and J dropped 2 bases, with 15 bases sitting between them. Germline lookup yields CDR1 DFQATT and CDR2 SNEGSKA (reference sequence). The CDR3 spells CSASEQGATDTQYF. The CDR3 region has the DNA TGCAGTGCGTCAGAACAGGGAGCCACAGATACGCAGTATTTT.

This clonotype was recorded only once. V usage is TRBV18 and J usage is TRBJ1-2; D possibly corresponds to TRBD1 (6 bases). The CDR3 extends over 17 amino acids. The V gene's germline CDR1 is KGHSH and CDR2 LQKENI. Between the trimmed V and J ends, which lost 3 bases and 4 bases, there was a span of 21 bases. CDR3 residues: CASSPGSAGASAYGYTF. CDR3 sequence (DNA): TGTGCCAGCTCACCGGGCTCGGCAGGGGCATCCGCCTATGGCTACACCTTC.

V is TRBV11-2 and J is TRBJ1-1; possible D gene TRBD1, 5 bases. Looked up from germline, CDR1 is SGHAT and CDR2 is FQNNGV. CDR3 length equals 15 residues. V was cut by 4 bases and J by 1 base, with 13 bases left in between. This CDR3 reads CASSSRSGGNTEAFF. The DNA for the CDR3 is TGTGCCAGCAGCTCGCGGTCTGGGGGGAACACTGAAGCTTTCTTT.

This clonotype has only a few counts. This chain connects TRBV20-1 to TRBJ1-5; 7 nucleotides match TRBD1. Trimming cost V 5 bases and J 0 bases; bases outside gene matches: 16. CDR1 and CDR2 (germline): DFQATT, SNEGSKA (reference sequence). This CDR3 has 18 amino acids. CDR3 coding DNA: TGCAGTGCTCCCAAACAGGGGAGGCGGGATGGTAGCAATCAGCCCCAGCATTTT. This codes for CSAPKQGRRDGSNQPQHF.

The CDR3 region is CAWSADRATEAFF. The CDR3 bases are TGTGCCTGGAGTGCAGACAGGGCCACTGAAGCTTTCTTT. The V gene is TRBV30, the J gene TRBJ1-1; 7 bases are a match to TRBD1. Germline CDR1 GTSNPN, CDR2 SVGIG (reference sequence). V gave up 1 base and J gave up 4 bases; unmatched junction bases: 3. The CDR3 is made up of 13 amino acids.

The J gene is TRBJ1-1, the V gene TRBV10-3; D uncertain. The V and J ends lost 6 bases and 5 bases respectively, with 13 bases between them. Per germline, CDR1 ENHRY and CDR2 SYGVKD. The CDR3 is 13 residues long. The CDR3, as DNA: TGTGCCATCAGGGACTCGGGGATGACTGAAGCTTTCTTT. It encodes CAIRDSGMTEAFF.

This clonotype was seen just once. An end of the junction does not agree with germline; a read error may underlie this. The chain links TRBV28 to TRBJ1-1; D unresolved. The CDR3 loop spans 11 amino acids. CDR1 MDHEN and CDR2 SYDVKM come from the germline V gene. The CDR3 coding sequence is TGTGCCAGCAGTTTAACCAGTGAAGCTTCCTTT. Translated, it gives CASSLTSEASF.

This clonotype came up many times. V usage is TRBV12-3 or TRBV12-4 and J usage is TRBJ1-2, with D unclear. Deletions cut 6 bases from V and 4 bases from J, with 21 bases between. The CDR3 spans 16 residues. The CDR3 nucleotides read TGTGCCAGCAGCCCTCGTGGGCCACTCACTCTCTATGGCTACACCTTC. This encodes CASSPRGPLTLYGYTF.

This clonotype was found many times. The V and J genes are TRBV5-1 and TRBJ2-6; no definite D call. The CDR3 consists of 16 residues. Deletions cut 2 bases from V and 0 bases from J, with 9 bases between. Germline CDR1 SGHRS, CDR2 YFSETQ. CDR3 in amino acids: CASSFLDGSGANVLTF. CDR3 bases: TGCGCCAGCAGCTTCTTGGACGGCTCTGGGGCCAACGTCCTGACTTTC. The variable domain in full, with the rest retrieved from reference TRBV5-1 and TRBJ2-6, is KAGVTQTPRYLIKTRGQQVTLSCSPISGHRSVSWYQQTPGQGLQFLFEYFSETQRNKGNFPGRFSGRQFSNSRSEMNVSTLELGDSALYLCASSFLDGSGANVLTFGAGSRLTVL.

This clonotype was counted ten times or more. The rearrangement joins TRBV28 to TRBJ1-1; D not certain. V was cut by 5 bases and J by 4 bases, with 17 bases left in between. The CDR3 runs 15 residues. CDR1 is MDHEN and CDR2 is SYDVKM in the germline V gene. The CDR3 loop is CASSLGDAGSTEAFF. The CDR3 DNA reads TGTGCCAGCAGTCTCGGCGATGCGGGGAGCACTGAAGCTTTCTTT.

This clonotype has a handful of counts. CDR3 region: CASSPMGYDGYTF. The CDR3 bases are TGTGCCAGCAGCCCCATGGGGTATGATGGCTACACCTTC. The gene calls are TRBV27 and TRBJ1-2; D is uncertain. Trimming took 6 bases from V and 6 from J, leaving 14 bases between them. This CDR3 contains 13 residues. The V gene's germline CDR1 is MNHEY and CDR2 SMNVEV (reference sequence).

This chain uses TRBV27 with TRBJ1-6; D gene ambiguous. The CDR3 covers 17 residues. Germline V gene data show CDR1 as MNHEY and CDR2 as SMNVEV (reference sequence). V lost 2 bases, J lost 0 bases, and 11 bases lay in between. The DNA of the CDR3 is TGTGCCAGCAGTTTAGGAAAAGGAAGCTCCTATAATTCACCCCTCCACTTT. Translation: CASSLGKGSSYNSPLHF.

The J gene is TRBJ1-5, the V gene TRBV12-3 or TRBV12-4; 9 bases are a match to TRBD1. The CDR3 totals 14 residues. The ends lost 6 bases at V and 5 bases at J; junction bases unmatched: 5. The CDR3 sequence is CASSLTGGYQPQHF. The CDR3 DNA is TGTGCCAGCAGCCTCACAGGGGGCTATCAGCCCCAGCATTTT.

This clonotype was seen only a few times. V and J are TRBV3-1 and TRBJ2-7; D is ambiguous. CDR3 length: 14 residues. Trimming left V 1 base short and J 6 bases short, with 13 bases between. The germline gives CDR1 LGHDT, CDR2 YNNKEL (reference sequence). The CDR3 coding sequence is TGTGCCAGCAGCCAAGCCCCCCCCCTGAGCGAGCAGTACTTC. Translated: CASSQAPPLSEQYF.